Listed below are T cell receptor beta chains from one sample, sequenced in a study of cytomegalovirus exposure and HLA in healthy donors. Sequencing was performed with immunoSEQ multiplex PCR; in TCRdb, only in-frame clones are kept and a portion is missing. The repertoire holds over 150,000 clones, almost 80% seen once, with roughly 1.3% in the top ten. Sample: PBMCs. The source of these receptors is a woman in her forties or fifties in good health and CMV-seronegative. Both conserved end residues are part of each CDR3. The D gene is left open where the match is weak. Where a row states a size, it is once, few, many or the class of an expanded clone; other rows omit it.

-	TRBV19	TRBJ1-2	-	TGTGCCAGTAGTATAGAGATCTCCATACCCCCCTCCTTCAAGGAGTCCTTC	CASSIEISIPPSFKESF
TRBD1	TRBV29-1	TRBJ2-3	-	TGCAGCGTTGGGAGGGGACAGGGGGTGCAAGATACGCAGTATTTT	CSVGRGQGVQDTQYF
-	TRBV19	TRBJ1-2	-	TGTGCCAGTAGTATTCCCCGAGGGGGTGGCTACACCTTC	CASSIPRGGGYTF
-	TRBV11-2	TRBJ1-2	-	TGTGCCAGCAGCTTAGGGGGACTAGGCCATGGCTACACCTTC	CASSLGGLGHGYTF
-	TRBV5-1	TRBJ1-1	few	TGCGCCAGCAGCGTCGGATTTGGCGCGGACACTGAAGCTTTCTTT	CASSVGFGADTEAFF
-	TRBV29-1	TRBJ2-7	-	TGCAGCGTTGTGAGTCAGGGAAGCGACGAGCAGTACTTC	CSVVSQGSDEQYF
-	TRBV7-8	TRBJ1-2	-	TGTGCCAGCAGCCCGGACAGAGTCTATGGCTACACCTTC	CASSPDRVYGYTF
TRBD2	TRBV5-8	TRBJ2-1	-	TGTGCCAGCAGCAGAAGCGGGAGGGTTTGGAATGAGCAGTTCTTC	CASSRSGRVWNEQFF
-	TRBV5-1	TRBJ2-6	-	TGCGCCAGCAGCCGCAGTTCTGGGGCCAACGTCCTGACTTTC	CASSRSSGANVLTF
-	TRBV11-2	TRBJ1-2	-	TGTGCCAGCAGCGAAGACAGGCCCTATGGCTACACCTTC	CASSEDRPYGYTF
TRBD1	TRBV2	TRBJ1-1	-	TGTGCCCCTACCGCCGGGACAGGGGTCGGCACTGAAGCTTTCTTT	CAPTAGTGVGTEAFF
-	TRBV30	TRBJ1-1	-	TGTGCCTGGAGTCTAAACACTGAAGCTTTCTTT	CAWSLNTEAFF
-	TRBV15	TRBJ1-5	-	TGTGCCACCAGCGGATTGCAGGGGAACAGCAATCAGCCCCAGCATTTT	CATSGLQGNSNQPQHF
-	TRBV19	TRBJ1-1	-	TGTGCCAGTAGGCCCTCCGGGAGCCTCCCTTTCGGAGCTTTCTTT	CASRPSGSLPFGAFF
-	TRBV10-3	TRBJ2-2	-	TGTGCCATCAGAGTTTGGGGGGACAGCGGAAATTCTCTTCACAATCCGAACACCGGGGAGCTGTTTTTT	CAIRVWGDSGNSLHNPNTGELFF
TRBD1	TRBV7-6	TRBJ2-7	few	TGTGCCAGCAGCAGACAGGGGATCTACGAGCAGTACTTC	CASSRQGIYEQYF
-	TRBV11-2	TRBJ1-3	-	TGTGCCAGCAGCTTTAGCAGCTCTGGAAACACCATATATTTT	CASSFSSSGNTIYF
TRBD1	TRBV2	TRBJ1-1	-	TGTGCCAGCAGTAACAGGGGGCGGAACACTGAAGCTTTCTTT	CASSNRGRNTEAFF
TRBD1	TRBV28	TRBJ1-4	few	TGTGCCAGCAGTTTCAGGGGGCGGGCAACTAATGAAAAACTGTTTTTT	CASSFRGRATNEKLFF
-	TRBV6-5	TRBJ1-1	-	TGTGCCAGCAGATCCTCGGGGGGGCGGACTGAAGCTTTCTTT	CASRSSGGRTEAFF
-	TRBV5-1	TRBJ2-1	-	TGCGCCAGCAGCTTGTGGTCAGGGTCTGAGCAGTTCTTC	CASSLWSGSEQFF
TRBD2	TRBV6-5	TRBJ2-5	-	TGTGCCAGCAGTTACTCGCGGGAGGGCCACAAGACCCAGTACTTC	CASSYSREGHKTQYF
-	TRBV7-9	TRBJ2-5	-	TGTGCCAGCAGCACCTTGGCAGGGGCAGAGACCCAGTACTTC	CASSTLAGAETQYF
TRBD1	TRBV6-6	TRBJ1-5	few	TGTGCCAGCAGGACAGGGGACGGGGATCAGCCCCAGCATTTT	CASRTGDGDQPQHF
-	TRBV28	TRBJ2-7	-	TGTGCCAGCAGTGCCGACTACCTCTCCTACGAGCAGTACTTC	CASSADYLSYEQYF
-	TRBV9	TRBJ1-1	-	TGTGCCAGCAGCGTTTCTCAGGTCGGGAACACTGAAGCTTTCTTT	CASSVSQVGNTEAFF
TRBD2	TRBV5-1	TRBJ2-1	-	TGCGCCAGCAGCTTGGGCGGGGGGGAGGACAATGAGCAGTTCTTC	CASSLGGGEDNEQFF
-	TRBV6-6	TRBJ2-3	-	TGTGCCAGCAGTTCGTGGAGGTCGGCGGGCCCAGATACGCAGTATTTT	CASSSWRSAGPDTQYF
TRBD1	TRBV19	TRBJ2-7	-	TGTGCCAGTAGCTCAGGGGGTCCCTACGAGCAGTACTTC	CASSSGGPYEQYF
-	TRBV2	TRBJ1-4	-	TGTGCCAGCAGTTTTAACGGTAGAACTAATGAAAAACTGTTTTTT	CASSFNGRTNEKLFF
TRBD1	TRBV18	TRBJ1-2	-	TGTGCCAGCTCATCCATGGACAGGAATGGAGATGGCTACACCTTC	CASSSMDRNGDGYTF
TRBD2	TRBV4-1	TRBJ2-4	-	TGCGCCAGCAGCCCGACGATCGGGACTAGCGTGACCAAAAACATTCAGTACTTC	CASSPTIGTSVTKNIQYF
-	TRBV19	TRBJ2-5	-	TGTGCCACCGCCTTTACGAGGTGGGAGACCCAGTACTTC	CATAFTRWETQYF
-	TRBV28	TRBJ1-2	-	TGTGCCAGCAGTTTAGTAGGACAGATCTATGGCTACACCTTC	CASSLVGQIYGYTF
-	TRBV9	TRBJ1-1	-	TGTGCCAGCAGCGACCAGGTGAACACTGAAGCTTTCTTT	CASSDQVNTEAFF
-	TRBV10-3	TRBJ1-2	few	TGTGCCATCAGTACCCCGAGGACTCCCGAGGGCTACACCTTC	CAISTPRTPEGYTF
-	TRBV7-2	TRBJ2-7	-	TGTGCCAGCAGCTCGGTTATAAACTACGAGCAGTACTTC	CASSSVINYEQYF
-	TRBV7-2	TRBJ2-2	once	TGTGCCAGCAGCGCCCTAACGAACACCGGGGAGCTGTTTTTT	CASSALTNTGELFF
TRBD1	TRBV7-2	TRBJ1-2	-	TGTGCCAGCAGCTTAACTAGGACAGGGTACCCCTATGGCTACACCTTC	CASSLTRTGYPYGYTF
TRBD1	TRBV5-6	TRBJ2-7	-	TGTGCCAGCAGCTTAGGTATACAGGGGAAGAACTTC	CASSLGIQGKNF
TRBD2	TRBV2	TRBJ2-1	-	TGTGCCAGCAGTGGGACTAGCGGGAGTCCGAATGAGCAGTTCTTC	CASSGTSGSPNEQFF
TRBD1	TRBV28	TRBJ1-5	-	TGTGCCAGCAGTTCGCGGGACAGGGGTATCTATCAGCCCCAGCATTTT	CASSSRDRGIYQPQHF
-	TRBV2	TRBJ1-2	-	TGTGCCAGCAGTGTTACGGGGTTAGGTTTACGCTACACCTTC	CASSVTGLGLRYTF
TRBD2	TRBV18	TRBJ2-7	-	TGTGCCAGCTCACCCTTAGCGGGAGGGCCTTTCCTCGGCGAGCAGTACTTC	CASSPLAGGPFLGEQYF
-	TRBV7-2	TRBJ2-1	once	TGTGCCAGCGACTCGAACCGGGACTCAATCTACAATGAGCAGTTCTTC	CASDSNRDSIYNEQFF
-	TRBV9	TRBJ2-1	-	TGTGCCAGCAGCGTAGGGGGTAGCGGCTACAATGAGCAGTTCTTC	CASSVGGSGYNEQFF
TRBD2	TRBV6-1	TRBJ2-1	-	TGTGCCAGCAGTTCCGGGACTAGCGGGAGGGATGAGCAGTTCTTC	CASSSGTSGRDEQFF
-	TRBV7-2	TRBJ2-5	-	TGTGCCAGCAGCGAACCCAGTACCTTGGAGACCCAGTACTTC	CASSEPSTLETQYF
-	TRBV27	TRBJ1-3	few	TGTGCCAGCAGTCTCAGGGGTGCGGAATCTGGAAACACCATATATTTT	CASSLRGAESGNTIYF
TRBD2	TRBV18	TRBJ2-3	-	TGTGCCAGCTCACAATCTAGCGGGGGGGCCAAAGATACGCAGTATTTT	CASSQSSGGAKDTQYF
TRBD1	TRBV7-8	TRBJ1-2	-	TGTGCCAGCAGCTCAGGACAGGGGGCCGATGGCTACACCTTC	CASSSGQGADGYTF